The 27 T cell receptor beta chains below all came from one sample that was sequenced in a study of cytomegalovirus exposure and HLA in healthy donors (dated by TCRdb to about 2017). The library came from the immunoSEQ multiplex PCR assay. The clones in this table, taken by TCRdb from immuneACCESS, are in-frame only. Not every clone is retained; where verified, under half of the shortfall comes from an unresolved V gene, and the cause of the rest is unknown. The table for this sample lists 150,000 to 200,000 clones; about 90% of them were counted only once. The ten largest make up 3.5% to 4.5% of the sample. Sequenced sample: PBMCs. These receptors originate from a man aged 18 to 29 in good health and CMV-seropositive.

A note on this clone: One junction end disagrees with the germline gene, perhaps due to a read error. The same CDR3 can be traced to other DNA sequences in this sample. The CDR3: CASSLGRGSQETQYF. In DNA, the CDR3 is TGTGCTAGCAGCTTAGGGAGGGGATCCCAAGAGACCCAGTACTTC. The chain recombines TRBV7-7 with TRBJ2-5, with TRBD2 matching over 7 bases. CDR1 is SSHAT, CDR2 FNYEAQ, per germline (reference sequence). The CDR3 has 15 residues.

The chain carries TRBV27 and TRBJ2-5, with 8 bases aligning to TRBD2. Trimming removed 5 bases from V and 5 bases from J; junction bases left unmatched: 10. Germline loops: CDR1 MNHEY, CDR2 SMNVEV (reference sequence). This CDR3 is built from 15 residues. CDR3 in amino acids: CASSGNGRDSETQYF. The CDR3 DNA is TGTGCCAGCAGTGGTAACGGGAGGGATTCTGAGACCCAGTACTTC.

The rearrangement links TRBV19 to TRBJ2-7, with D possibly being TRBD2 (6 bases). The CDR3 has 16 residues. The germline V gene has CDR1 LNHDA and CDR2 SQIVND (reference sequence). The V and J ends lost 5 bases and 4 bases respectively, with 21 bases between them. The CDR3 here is CASSLRRATGTYEQYF. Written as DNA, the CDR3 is TGTGCCAGTAGTTTGAGGCGGGCGACGGGGACTTACGAGCAGTACTTC.

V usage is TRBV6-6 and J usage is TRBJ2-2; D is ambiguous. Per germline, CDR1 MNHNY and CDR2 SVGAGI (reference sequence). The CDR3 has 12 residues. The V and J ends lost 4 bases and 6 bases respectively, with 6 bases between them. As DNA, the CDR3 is TGTGCCAGCAGTTTTCCGTCCGGGGAGCTGTTTTTT. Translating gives CASSFPSGELFF.

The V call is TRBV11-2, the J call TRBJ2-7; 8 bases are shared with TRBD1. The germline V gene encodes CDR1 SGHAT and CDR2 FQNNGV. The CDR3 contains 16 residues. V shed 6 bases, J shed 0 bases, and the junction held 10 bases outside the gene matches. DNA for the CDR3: TGTGCCAGCAGGCGAATTTCTGACAGGGGCTCCTACGAGCAGTACTTC. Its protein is CASRRISDRGSYEQYF.

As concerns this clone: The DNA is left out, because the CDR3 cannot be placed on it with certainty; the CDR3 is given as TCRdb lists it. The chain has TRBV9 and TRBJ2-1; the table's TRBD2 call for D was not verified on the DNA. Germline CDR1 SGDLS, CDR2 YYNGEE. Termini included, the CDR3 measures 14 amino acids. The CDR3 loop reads CASSVAFGTPNPFF.

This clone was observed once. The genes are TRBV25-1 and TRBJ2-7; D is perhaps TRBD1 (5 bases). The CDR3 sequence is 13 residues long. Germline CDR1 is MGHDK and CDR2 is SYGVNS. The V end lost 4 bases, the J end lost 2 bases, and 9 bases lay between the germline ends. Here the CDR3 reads CASSGTGPYEQYF. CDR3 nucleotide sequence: TGTGCCAGCAGTGGTACAGGACCCTACGAGCAGTACTTC.

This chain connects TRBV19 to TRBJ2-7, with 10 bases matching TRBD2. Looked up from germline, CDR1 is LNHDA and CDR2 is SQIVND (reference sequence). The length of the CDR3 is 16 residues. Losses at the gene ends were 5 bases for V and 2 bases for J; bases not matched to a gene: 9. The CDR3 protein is CASSPGTSVGPYEQYF. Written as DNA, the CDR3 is TGTGCCAGTAGTCCGGGGACTAGCGTCGGGCCCTACGAGCAGTACTTC.

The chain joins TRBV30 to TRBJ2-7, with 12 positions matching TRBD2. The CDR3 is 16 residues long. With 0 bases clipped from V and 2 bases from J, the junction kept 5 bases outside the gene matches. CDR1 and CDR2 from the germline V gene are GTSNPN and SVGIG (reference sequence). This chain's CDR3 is CAWSVGLAGGAYEQYF. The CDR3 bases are TGTGCCTGGAGTGTAGGTCTAGCGGGAGGGGCCTACGAGCAGTACTTC. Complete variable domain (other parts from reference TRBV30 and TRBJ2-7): SQTIHQWPATLVQPVGSPLSLECTVEGTSNPNLYWYRQAAGRGLQLLFYSVGIGQISSEVPQNLSASRPQDRQFILSSKKLLLSDSGFYLCAWSVGLAGGAYEQYFGPGTRLTVT.

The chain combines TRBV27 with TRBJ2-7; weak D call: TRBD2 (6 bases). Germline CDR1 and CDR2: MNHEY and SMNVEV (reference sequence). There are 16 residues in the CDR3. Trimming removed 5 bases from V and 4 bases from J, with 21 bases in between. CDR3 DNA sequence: TGTGCCAGCAGTGTAACGGCCTCCCGGGGGAATTACGAGCAGTACTTC. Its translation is CASSVTASRGNYEQYF.

CDR3 protein: CASSPLWTSGSGGADTQYF. The DNA of the CDR3 is TGTGCCAGCAGCCCATTATGGACTAGCGGGAGTGGGGGGGCAGATACGCAGTATTTT. V and J are TRBV9 and TRBJ2-3, with 13 bases identical to TRBD2. Germline V gene data show CDR1 as SGDLS and CDR2 as YYNGEE. V trimming: 4 bases; J trimming: 4 bases; junction bases outside the gene matches: 15. This CDR3 has 19 amino acids. The entire variable domain, with the rest obtained from reference TRBV9 and TRBJ2-3, is as follows: DSGVTQTPKHLITATGQRVTLRCSPRSGDLSVYWYQQSLDQGLQFLIQYYNGEERAKGNILERFSAQQFPDLHSELNLSSLELGDSALYFCASSPLWTSGSGGADTQYFGPGTRLTVL.

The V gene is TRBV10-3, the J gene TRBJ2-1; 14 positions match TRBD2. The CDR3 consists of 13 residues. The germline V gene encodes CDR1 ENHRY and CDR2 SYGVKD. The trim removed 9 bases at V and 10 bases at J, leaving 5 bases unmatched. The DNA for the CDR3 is TGTGCCATAGAGACTAGCGGGAGGGCGGAGCAGTTCTTC. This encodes CAIETSGRAEQFF.

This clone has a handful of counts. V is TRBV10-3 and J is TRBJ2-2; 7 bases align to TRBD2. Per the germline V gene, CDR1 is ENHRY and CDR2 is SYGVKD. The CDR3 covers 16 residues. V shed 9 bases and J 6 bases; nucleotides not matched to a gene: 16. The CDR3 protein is CAMAPQGRGSAGELFF. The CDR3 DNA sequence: TGTGCCATGGCACCTCAGGGCCGCGGGAGCGCCGGGGAGCTGTTTTTT.

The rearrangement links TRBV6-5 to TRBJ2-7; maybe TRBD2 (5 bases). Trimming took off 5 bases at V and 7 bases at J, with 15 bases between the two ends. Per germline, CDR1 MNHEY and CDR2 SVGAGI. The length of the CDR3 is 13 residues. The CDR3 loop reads CASSPSDPGEQYF. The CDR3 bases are TGTGCCAGCAGTCCCTCGGATCCGGGGGAGCAGTACTTC.

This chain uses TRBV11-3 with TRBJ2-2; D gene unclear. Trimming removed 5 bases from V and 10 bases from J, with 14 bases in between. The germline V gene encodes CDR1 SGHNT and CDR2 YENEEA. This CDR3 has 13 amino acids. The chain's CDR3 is CASSARFLEELFF. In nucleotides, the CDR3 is TGTGCCAGCAGCGCCCGGTTCCTCGAGGAGCTGTTTTTT. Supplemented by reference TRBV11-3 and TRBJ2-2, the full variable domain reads EAGVVQSPRYKIIEKKQPVAFWCNPISGHNTLYWYLQNLGQGPELLIRYENEEAVDDSQLPKDRFSAERLKGVDSTLKIQPAELGDSAVYLCASSARFLEELFFGEGSRLTVL.

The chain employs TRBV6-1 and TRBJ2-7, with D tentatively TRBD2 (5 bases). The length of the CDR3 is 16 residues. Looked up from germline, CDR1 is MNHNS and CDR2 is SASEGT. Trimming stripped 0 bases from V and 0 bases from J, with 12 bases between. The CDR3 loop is CASSEAWYRGSYEQYF. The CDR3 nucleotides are TGTGCCAGCAGTGAAGCGTGGTACCGGGGCTCCTACGAGCAGTACTTC.

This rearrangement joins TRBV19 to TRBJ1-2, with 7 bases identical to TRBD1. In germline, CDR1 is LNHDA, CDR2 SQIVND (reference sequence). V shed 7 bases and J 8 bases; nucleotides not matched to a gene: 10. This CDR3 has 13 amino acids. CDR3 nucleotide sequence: TGTGCCAGTAAGACAGGGACAATGCAGGGCTACACCTTC. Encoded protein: CASKTGTMQGYTF.

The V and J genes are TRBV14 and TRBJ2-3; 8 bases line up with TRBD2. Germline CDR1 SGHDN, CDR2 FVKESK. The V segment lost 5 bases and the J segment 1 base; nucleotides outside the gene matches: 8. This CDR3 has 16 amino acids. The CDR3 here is CASSFGLAPRTDTQYF. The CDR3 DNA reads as TGTGCCAGCAGCTTCGGACTAGCCCCTCGCACAGATACGCAGTATTTT.

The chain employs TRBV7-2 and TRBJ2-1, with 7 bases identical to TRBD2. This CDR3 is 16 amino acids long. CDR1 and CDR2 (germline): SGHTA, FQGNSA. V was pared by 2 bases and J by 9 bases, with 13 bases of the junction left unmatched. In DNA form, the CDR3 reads TGTGCCAGCAGCTTACTCCCCGGCGGGAGCGTCGGTGAGCAGTTCTTC. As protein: CASSLLPGGSVGEQFF.

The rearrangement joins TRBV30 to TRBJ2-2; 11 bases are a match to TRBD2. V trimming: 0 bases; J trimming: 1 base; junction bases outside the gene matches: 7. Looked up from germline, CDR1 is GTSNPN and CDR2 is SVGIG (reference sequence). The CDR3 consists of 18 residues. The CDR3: CAWSVRPTSGGNTGELFF. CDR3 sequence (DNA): TGTGCCTGGAGTGTTCGCCCAACTAGCGGGGGGAACACCGGGGAGCTGTTTTTT.

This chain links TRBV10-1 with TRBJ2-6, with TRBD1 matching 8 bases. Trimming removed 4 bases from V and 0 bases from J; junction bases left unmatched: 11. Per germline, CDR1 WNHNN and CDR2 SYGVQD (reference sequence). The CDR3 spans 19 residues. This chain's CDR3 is CASSAGRTGIYSGANVLTF. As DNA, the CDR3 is TGCGCCAGCAGTGCCGGCCGGACAGGGATCTACTCTGGGGCCAACGTCCTGACTTTC.

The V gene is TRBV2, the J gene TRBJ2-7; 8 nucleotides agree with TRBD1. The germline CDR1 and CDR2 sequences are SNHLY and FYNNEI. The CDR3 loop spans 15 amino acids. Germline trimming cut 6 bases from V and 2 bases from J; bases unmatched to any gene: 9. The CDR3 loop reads CASSNVRDRTYEQYF. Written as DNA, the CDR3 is TGTGCCAGCAGCAACGTCCGGGACAGGACCTACGAGCAGTACTTC.

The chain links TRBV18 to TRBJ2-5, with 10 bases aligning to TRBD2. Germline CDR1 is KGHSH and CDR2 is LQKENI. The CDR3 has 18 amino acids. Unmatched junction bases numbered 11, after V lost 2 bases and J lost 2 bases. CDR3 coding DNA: TGTGCCAGCTCACCAGGGCTAGCGGGAGTGGTGAGACAAGAGACCCAGTACTTC. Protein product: CASSPGLAGVVRQETQYF. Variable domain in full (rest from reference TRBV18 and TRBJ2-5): NAGVMQNPRHLVRRRGQEARLRCSPMKGHSHVYWYRQLPEEGLKFMVYLQKENIIDESGMPKERFSAEFPKEGPSILRIQQVVRGDSAAYFCASSPGLAGVVRQETQYFGPGTRLLVL.

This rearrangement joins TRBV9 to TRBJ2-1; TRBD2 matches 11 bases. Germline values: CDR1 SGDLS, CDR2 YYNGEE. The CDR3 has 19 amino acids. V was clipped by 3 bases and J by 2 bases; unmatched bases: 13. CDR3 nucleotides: TGTGCCAGCAGCGGGAAGGCTAGCGGGAGGAGAATCGCCTACAATGAGCAGTTCTTC. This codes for CASSGKASGRRIAYNEQFF. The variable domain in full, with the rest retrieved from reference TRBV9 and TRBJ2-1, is DSGVTQTPKHLITATGQRVTLRCSPRSGDLSVYWYQQSLDQGLQFLIQYYNGEERAKGNILERFSAQQFPDLHSELNLSSLELGDSALYFCASSGKASGRRIAYNEQFFGPGTRLTVL.

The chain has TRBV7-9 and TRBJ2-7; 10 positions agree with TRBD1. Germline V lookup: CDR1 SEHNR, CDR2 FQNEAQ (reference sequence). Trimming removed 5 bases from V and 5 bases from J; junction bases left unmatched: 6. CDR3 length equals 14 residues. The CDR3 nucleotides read TGTGCCAGCAGCCCTCGGACAGGGGGAGACGAGCAGTACTTC. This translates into CASSPRTGGDEQYF.

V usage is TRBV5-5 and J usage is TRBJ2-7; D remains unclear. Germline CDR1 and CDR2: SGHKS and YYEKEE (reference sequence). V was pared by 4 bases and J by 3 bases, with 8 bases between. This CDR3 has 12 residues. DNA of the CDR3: TGTGCCAGCAGCCCATACTACTACGAGCAGTACTTC. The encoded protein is CASSPYYYEQYF. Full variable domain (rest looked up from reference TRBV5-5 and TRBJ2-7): DAGVTQSPTHLIKTRGQQVTLRCSPISGHKSVSWYQQVLGQGPQFIFQYYEKEERGRGNFPDRFSARQFPNYSSELNVNALLLGDSALYLCASSPYYYEQYFGPGTRLTVT.

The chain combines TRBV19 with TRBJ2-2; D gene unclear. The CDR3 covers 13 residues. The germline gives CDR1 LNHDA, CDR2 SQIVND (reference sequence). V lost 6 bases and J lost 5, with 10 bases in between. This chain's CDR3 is CASSIPRTGELFF. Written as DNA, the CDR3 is TGTGCCAGTAGCATCCCCCGGACCGGGGAGCTGTTTTTT.